The T cell receptor (beta chain) described here comes from a study of control samples from healthy donors and cancer patients. V gave up 5 bases and J gave up 2 bases, with 19 bases separating them. Germline CDR1 is SEHNR and CDR2 is FQNEAQ (reference sequence). There are 17 residues in the CDR3. This table comes from immunoSEQ multiplex PCR, and its TCRdb copy is limited to in-frame clones, with some not included. The data show some 70,000 clones, approximately 80% seen once. This chain uses TRBV7-9 with TRBJ1-5; D possibly corresponds to TRBD1 (6 bases). The sequence came from a woman in her 50s with lung cancer. Sequenced sample: PBMCs. The CDR3 DNA is TGTGCCAGCAGCCTTCATACGCAGGGGCGAGGCAATCAGCCCCAGCATTTT. As protein: CASSLHTQGRGNQPQHF. The full variable domain, completed using reference TRBV7-9 and TRBJ1-5, is DTGVSQNPRHKITKRGQNVTFRCDPISEHNRLYWYRQTLGQGPEFLTYFQNEAQLEKSRLLSDRFSAERPKGSFSTLEIQRTEQGDSAMYLCASSLHTQGRGNQPQHFGDGTRLSIL.